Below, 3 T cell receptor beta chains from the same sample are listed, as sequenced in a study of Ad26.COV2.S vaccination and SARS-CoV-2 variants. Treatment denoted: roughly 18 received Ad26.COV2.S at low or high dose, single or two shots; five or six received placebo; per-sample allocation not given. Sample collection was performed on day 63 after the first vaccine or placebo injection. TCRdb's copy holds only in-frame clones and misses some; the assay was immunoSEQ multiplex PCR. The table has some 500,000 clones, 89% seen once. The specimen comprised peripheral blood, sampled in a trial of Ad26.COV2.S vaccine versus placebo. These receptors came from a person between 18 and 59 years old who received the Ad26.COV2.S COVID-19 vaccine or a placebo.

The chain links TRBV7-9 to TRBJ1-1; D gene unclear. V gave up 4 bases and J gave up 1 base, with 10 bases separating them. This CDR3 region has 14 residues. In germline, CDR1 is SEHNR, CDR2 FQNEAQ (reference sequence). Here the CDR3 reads CASSSGGRNTEAFF. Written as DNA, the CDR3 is TGTGCCAGCAGCTCCGGCGGGCGGAACACTGAAGCTTTCTTT.

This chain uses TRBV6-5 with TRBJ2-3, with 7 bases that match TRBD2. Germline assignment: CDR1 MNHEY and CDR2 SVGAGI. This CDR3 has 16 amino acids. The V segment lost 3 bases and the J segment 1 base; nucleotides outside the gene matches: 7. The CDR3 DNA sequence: TGTGCCAGCAGTTATTTCGCGGGAGCGGGCACAGATACGCAGTATTTT. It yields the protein CASSYFAGAGTDTQYF.

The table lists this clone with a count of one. Written as DNA, the CDR3 is TGCGCCAGCAGCACCCTAGGCGGACAGATAGTCAGCTCCTATAATTCACCCCTCCACTTT. Translated: CASSTLGGQIVSSYNSPLHF. J is TRBJ1-6 and V is TRBV4-1; TRBD1 might be the D (6 bases). The V end was cut by 5 bases, the J end by 0 bases, with 23 bases between. Germline V gene data show CDR1 as MGHRA and CDR2 as YSYEKL. There are 20 residues in the CDR3.